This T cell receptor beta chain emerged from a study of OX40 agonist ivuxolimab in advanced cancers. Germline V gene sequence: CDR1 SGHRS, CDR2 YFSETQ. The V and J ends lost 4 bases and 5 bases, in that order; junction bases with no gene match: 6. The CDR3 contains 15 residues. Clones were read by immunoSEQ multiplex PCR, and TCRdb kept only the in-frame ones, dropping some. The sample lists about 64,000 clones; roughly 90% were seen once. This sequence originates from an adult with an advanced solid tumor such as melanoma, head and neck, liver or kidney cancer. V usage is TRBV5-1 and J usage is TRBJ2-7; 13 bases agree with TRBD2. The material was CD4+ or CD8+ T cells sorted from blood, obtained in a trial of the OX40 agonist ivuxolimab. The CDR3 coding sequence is TGCGCCAGCAGCCGAACCACTAGCGGGAGGGACGAGCAGTACTTC. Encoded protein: CASSRTTSGRDEQYF.